The clone carrying this TCR beta chain was counted between two and nine times. What it binds is unknown. Trimming took 6 bases from V and 3 from J, leaving 16 bases between them. The germline V gene encodes CDR1 SGHTA and CDR2 FQGNSA. This CDR3 region has 15 residues. This sample stems from a study of beta chain features in type 1 diabetes. Turning to the study itself: All samples together contributed 90 million to 130 million sorted cells for examination.

Sequencing targeted expressed TCRB transcripts, as all isolated RNA had been reverse transcribed. The read count averaged around 3.6 million across naive, central memory and regulatory T cell samples. TCRdb's table, derived via immunoSEQ multiplex PCR, lists solely in-frame clones and lacks some. The sample contains 400,000 or so clones, around 10% of which appear only once. Findings and caveats of the study: Lower insertion and higher deletion counts appeared at VDJ junctions in type 1 diabetes patients. Patients with Type 1 diabetes showed moderately but significantly shorter TCRB CDR3s in all four CD4+ subsets.

Using CD45RO/CCR7/CD25/CD127/CD95/CD27, CD4+ naive, central memory, regulatory and stem cell-like memory cells were sorted. The V and J genes are TRBV7-2 and TRBJ2-3; unclear D gene. The sequence derives from a man under 40 with type 1 diabetes. The specimen sequenced was central memory CD4+ T cells from blood. CDR3 region: CASSLTNSRTDTQYF. CDR3 nucleotide sequence: TGTGCCAGCAGTCTGACGAACAGCAGAACAGATACGCAGTATTTT.